Reported below is one T cell receptor beta chain. What it binds is not known. The CDR3 has 12 residues. Germline CDR1 SGDLS, CDR2 YYNGEE. V was cut by 2 bases and J by 8 bases, with 10 bases left in between. These data are taken from a study of shared clonotypes between healthy human individuals. Some clones are missing from TCRdb's copy, which holds only in-frame ones; the method was immunoSEQ multiplex PCR. The sample yields millions of clones, under 95% seen once. CD8 cells regarded as naive lacked CD45RO, were positively chosen for CCR7, and omitted terminally differentiated effector memory CD45RA+ cells. Findings of the study overall: Naive subsets usually exceeded memory subsets in estimated richness. Clonotypes shared by all four donors outscored non-shared clonotypes in generation probability. A handful of donors shared about 5% of their naive CD4 clonotypes. Rarefaction indicated that sorted-subset sequencing remained incomplete although depth was large.

Input material: naive CD8+ T cells from PBMCs. The TCR originated in a man between 18 and 35 years old in good health. Some clones in this sample may be carry-over from other donors' samples. The chain employs TRBV9 and TRBJ1-1; D gene ambiguous. CDR3 residues: CASSVLPGEAFF. The CDR3 nucleotides are TGTGCCAGCAGCGTCCTTCCGGGGGAAGCTTTCTTT.